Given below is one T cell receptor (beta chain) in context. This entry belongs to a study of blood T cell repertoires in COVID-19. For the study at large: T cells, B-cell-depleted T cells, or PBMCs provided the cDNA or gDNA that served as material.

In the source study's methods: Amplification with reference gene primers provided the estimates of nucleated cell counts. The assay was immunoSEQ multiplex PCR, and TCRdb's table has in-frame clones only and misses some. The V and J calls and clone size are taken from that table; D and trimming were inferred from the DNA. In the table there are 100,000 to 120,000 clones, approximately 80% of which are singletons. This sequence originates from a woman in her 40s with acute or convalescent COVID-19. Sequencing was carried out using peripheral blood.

The CDR3 here is CASRSLGTLYYEQYF. The CDR3 DNA reads TGTGCCAGCAGATCCCTCGGGACTCTCTACTACGAGCAGTACTTC. This chain joins TRBV27 and TRBJ2-7; D is possibly TRBD2 (6 bases). This CDR3 spans 15 amino acids. Trimming removed 6 bases at V and 3 bases at J, with 18 bases between. Germline V CDR1 and CDR2: MNHEY, SMNVEV (reference sequence).